These 20 T cell receptor beta chains originate from one sample sequenced in a study of control samples from healthy donors and cancer patients. Sequencing was performed with immunoSEQ multiplex PCR; in TCRdb, only in-frame clones are kept and a portion is missing. The table shows 90,000 to 150,000 clones, with around nine tenths occurring only once. The specimen sequenced was blood. Every receptor here comes from a man in his thirties or forties in good health.

V is TRBV29-1 and J is TRBJ2-2; no clear D. Germline V gene sequence: CDR1 SQVTM, CDR2 ANQGSEA. Trimming took off 7 bases at V and 1 base at J, with 13 bases between the two ends. The CDR3 totals 14 residues. DNA for the CDR3: TGCAGCGCCATAGGCACACGGAACACCGGGGAGCTGTTTTTT. Translating gives CSAIGTRNTGELFF.

The chain uses TRBV5-1 and TRBJ2-1; TRBD1 matches 10 bases. Germline values: CDR1 SGHRS, CDR2 YFSETQ. The CDR3 spans 17 residues. The V gene end was trimmed by 1 base and the J gene end by 9 bases; junction bases not matched to a gene: 13. CDR3 loop: CASSLSLTRQGAAEQFF. In DNA form, the CDR3 reads TGCGCCAGCAGCTTGTCCCTAACCCGACAGGGGGCGGCTGAGCAGTTCTTC.

The gene calls are TRBV10-3 and TRBJ1-5, with a possible D match to TRBD1 (5 bases). This CDR3 has 13 residues. Trimming took 6 bases from V and 2 from J, leaving 8 bases between them. CDR1 and CDR2 from the germline V gene are ENHRY and SYGVKD. Here the CDR3 reads CAIRGTGNQPQHF. CDR3 in DNA: TGTGCCATCAGAGGGACCGGCAATCAGCCCCAGCATTTT.

The chain uses TRBV7-3 and TRBJ2-4; 10 nucleotides match TRBD1. Trimming cost V 4 bases and J 0 bases; bases outside gene matches: 3. The V gene's germline CDR1 is SGHTA and CDR2 FQGTGA. The CDR3 runs 16 residues. CDR3 sequence (DNA): TGTGCCAGCAGCTCCGGGACAGGGGTAGCCAAAAACATTCAGTACTTC. This sequence encodes CASSSGTGVAKNIQYF.

The V and J genes are TRBV5-1 and TRBJ2-5; D remains unclear. Between the trimmed V and J ends, which lost 4 bases and 7 bases, there was a span of 17 bases. The germline V gene encodes CDR1 SGHRS and CDR2 YFSETQ. This CDR3 comprises 14 residues. CDR3 coding DNA: TGCGCCAGCAGCCCAGGAAACCCCGAGAGGACCCAGTACTTC. It translates to CASSPGNPERTQYF.

The rearrangement uses TRBV18 and TRBJ2-6; D unclear. Germline loops: CDR1 KGHSH, CDR2 LQKENI. V lost 6 bases and J 1 base, leaving 7 bases between the germline ends. This CDR3 contains 14 residues. This CDR3 reads CASSPYSGANVLTF. DNA of the CDR3: TGTGCCAGCTCTCCCTATTCTGGGGCCAACGTCCTGACTTTC.

V is TRBV19 and J is TRBJ2-3; D unclear. The germline gives CDR1 LNHDA, CDR2 SQIVND (reference sequence). Trimming removed 3 bases at V and 0 bases at J, with 10 bases between. This CDR3 has 15 amino acids. CDR3 DNA sequence: TGTGCCAGTAGTATGAGAATCCTTAGCACAGATACGCAGTATTTT. This sequence encodes CASSMRILSTDTQYF.

The rearrangement links TRBV6-5 to TRBJ2-1, with TRBD2 matching 11 bases. The germline CDR1 and CDR2 sequences are MNHEY and SVGAGI. With 7 bases clipped from V and 6 bases from J, the junction kept 5 bases outside the gene matches. The CDR3 consists of 14 residues. CDR3: CASTGTSGINEQFF. The DNA for the CDR3 is TGTGCCAGCACCGGGACTAGCGGAATCAATGAGCAGTTCTTC.

This clone was observed at least ten times. CDR3 amino acids: CAWSGGTGGLPLHF. CDR3 DNA sequence: TGTGCCTGGAGTGGAGGGACAGGGGGCTTACCCCTCCACTTT. This rearrangement joins TRBV30 to TRBJ1-6; 12 nucleotides agree with TRBD1. The V gene's germline CDR1 is GTSNPN and CDR2 SVGIG (reference sequence). There are 14 residues in the CDR3. V shed 1 base and J 12 bases; nucleotides not matched to a gene: 4.

The V call is TRBV10-1, the J call TRBJ2-5; D is ambiguous. In germline, CDR1 is WNHNN, CDR2 SYGVQD (reference sequence). The CDR3 runs to 15 residues. The V end lost 0 bases, the J end lost 4 bases, and 12 bases lay between the germline ends. The CDR3 sequence is CASSESSWSAETQYF. The DNA for the CDR3 is TGCGCCAGCAGTGAGTCCTCTTGGAGCGCAGAGACCCAGTACTTC.

The chain recombines TRBV12-3 or TRBV12-4 with TRBJ2-7, with no clear D. V lost 0 bases, J lost 3 bases, and 3 bases lay in between. This CDR3 is 12 amino acids long. This CDR3 reads CASSLAVYEQYF. The DNA for the CDR3 is TGTGCCAGCAGTTTAGCCGTCTACGAGCAGTACTTC.

The chain employs TRBV27 and TRBJ1-2; D is unresolved. In germline, CDR1 is MNHEY, CDR2 SMNVEV (reference sequence). V was shortened by 2 bases and J by 2 bases, with 12 bases between the two germline ends. This CDR3 is built from 15 residues. The CDR3 spells CASSLNGQLNYGYTF. The CDR3 DNA reads TGTGCCAGCAGTTTAAACGGGCAACTCAACTATGGCTACACCTTC.

The chain carries TRBV6-5 and TRBJ1-1; D is ambiguous. Trimming took 0 bases from V and 1 from J, leaving 9 bases between them. Germline CDR1 reads MNHEY; CDR2 reads SVGAGI. CDR3 length: 15 residues. CDR3 DNA sequence: TGTGCCAGCAGTTACTCGAAGAACTCGAACACTGAAGCTTTCTTT. Residues: CASSYSKNSNTEAFF.

The chain carries TRBV5-1 and TRBJ1-2; a possible D gene is TRBD1 (5 bases). CDR1 is SGHRS, CDR2 YFSETQ, per germline. V dropped 5 bases and J dropped 6 bases, with 11 bases sitting between them. This CDR3 region has 12 residues. This chain's CDR3 is CASRRGQDGYTF. The CDR3 coding sequence is TGCGCCAGCAGACGCGGACAAGATGGCTACACCTTC.

The rearrangement uses TRBV5-1 and TRBJ2-1; D unresolved. This CDR3 region has 13 residues. With 5 bases removed from V and 7 bases from J, the gap between germline ends came to 13 bases. The germline V gene encodes CDR1 SGHRS and CDR2 YFSETQ. CDR3 amino acids: CASSYRASNEQFF. CDR3 DNA sequence: TGCGCCAGCAGTTATAGGGCCTCGAATGAGCAGTTCTTC.

The chain uses TRBV10-3 and TRBJ2-1, with no clear D. The CDR3 has 15 amino acids. Germline CDR1 and CDR2: ENHRY and SYGVKD. V was pared by 10 bases and J by 1 base, with 17 bases between. The DNA of the CDR3 is TGTGCCACCAATACTGGGGAATTTTCCTACAATGAGCAGTTCTTC. Translating gives CATNTGEFSYNEQFF.

V usage is TRBV19 and J usage is TRBJ1-4; D uncertain. V gave up 7 bases and J gave up 0 bases, with 9 bases separating them. This CDR3 has 14 amino acids. The germline gives CDR1 LNHDA, CDR2 SQIVND (reference sequence). CDR3 nucleotides: TGTGCCAGTAAAAAGGAAGCAACTAATGAAAAACTGTTTTTT. Its translation is CASKKEATNEKLFF. Looking up the rest from reference TRBV19 and TRBJ1-4 gives the full variable domain: DGGITQSPKYLFRKEGQNVTLSCEQNLNHDAMYWYRQDPGQGLRLIYYSQIVNDFQKGDIAEGYSVSREKKESFPLTVTSAQKNPTAFYLCASKKEATNEKLFFGSGTQLSVL.

The chain is built from TRBV24-1 and TRBJ2-2; a possible D gene is TRBD2 (6 bases). Germline CDR1 KGHDR, CDR2 SFDVKD. The CDR3 spans 16 residues. V gave up 0 bases and J gave up 4 bases, with 11 bases separating them. The CDR3 DNA is TGTGCCACCAGTGATTTGGCGGGGAGTCGCACCGGGGAGCTGTTTTTT. As protein: CATSDLAGSRTGELFF.

The chain combines TRBV4-1 with TRBJ2-1; 9 bases are shared with TRBD1. In germline, CDR1 is MGHRA, CDR2 YSYEKL. This CDR3 is 16 amino acids long. J was trimmed by 6 bases and V by 2 bases; bases with no gene match: 8. CDR3 region: CASSQRAGTGFNEQFF. The DNA for the CDR3 is TGCGCCAGCAGCCAACGCGCCGGGACAGGGTTCAATGAGCAGTTCTTC.

The chain links TRBV19 to TRBJ1-4; unclear D gene. V was cut by 6 bases and J by 4 bases, with 15 bases left in between. Germline V gene sequence: CDR1 LNHDA, CDR2 SQIVND (reference sequence). This CDR3 is 15 amino acids long. CDR3 sequence: CASRTTPDGNEKLFF. The CDR3 nucleotides read TGTGCCAGTAGAACTACTCCGGACGGTAATGAAAAACTGTTTTTT.